One and the same sample provided the 11 T cell receptor beta chains below, sequenced in a study of blood T cells in healthy people across ages. Using a J-beta primer mix together with a sample-barcoded 5' primer, a second PCR was run for roughly 6 to 12 cycles. TCRdb reprocessed the 5' RACE reads via MiXCR and lists one record per CDR3 protein. Of around 870,000 distinct CDR3 sequences listed, less than 35% were seen once; the top ten hold around 16%. Sequencing was done on a sample of blood. These receptors were obtained from a woman of 80 years or more in good health.

For this clonotype: At one end the junction does not follow the germline gene, possibly because of a read error. The chain combines TRBV5-1 with TRBJ1-6; D is perhaps TRBD1 (5 bases). CDR3 length: 14 amino acids. Per the germline V gene, CDR1 is SGHRS and CDR2 is YFSETQ. The CDR3 sequence is CASSAQGFGSPRHF. CDR3 DNA: TGCGCCAGCAGCGCCCAGGGTTTCGGTTCACCCCGCCACTTT.

This clonotype came up many times. The gene calls are TRBV6-5 and TRBJ2-6, with 11 bases identical to TRBD1. Germline-derived CDR1 and CDR2 are MNHEY and SVGAGI. The CDR3 totals 18 residues. The J segment lost 2 bases and the V segment lost 1 base, leaving 4 bases of the junction unmatched. The CDR3 DNA reads as TGTGCCAGCAGTTACTTACCGGGACAGGGGGCTGGGGCCAACGTCCTGACTTTC. This codes for CASSYLPGQGAGANVLTF.

This clonotype has ten or more counts. In DNA form, the CDR3 reads TGTGCCAGCAGTTTTACTAGCGGGGGTCGGGATACGCAGTATTTT. The encoded protein is CASSFTSGGRDTQYF. V is TRBV27 and J is TRBJ2-3; 11 bases match TRBD2. With 3 bases clipped from V and 6 bases from J, the junction kept 5 bases outside the gene matches. CDR1 is MNHEY and CDR2 is SMNVEV in the germline V gene (reference sequence). The length of the CDR3 is 15 residues.

In its sample, this clonotype was seen many times. The CDR3 DNA follows: TGCAGCGTCTCCCACCTTGTCGCTTTCTTT. Amino acid sequence: CSVSHLVAFF. V and J are TRBV29-1 and TRBJ1-1; D unclear. Germline loops: CDR1 SQVTM, CDR2 ANQGSEA. V dropped 6 bases and J dropped 11 bases, with 13 bases sitting between them. This CDR3 has 10 residues.

The V call is TRBV5-1, the J call TRBJ2-7; D is perhaps TRBD2 (5 bases). CDR3 length: 15 amino acids. With 0 bases removed from V and 6 bases from J, the gap between germline ends came to 16 bases. Per germline, CDR1 SGHRS and CDR2 YFSETQ. CDR3 sequence: CASSLDGIAAPEQYF. DNA for the CDR3: TGCGCCAGCAGCTTGGACGGGATCGCGGCTCCCGAGCAGTACTTC. The complete variable domain, with remaining parts taken from reference TRBV5-1 and TRBJ2-7, reads KAGVTQTPRYLIKTRGQQVTLSCSPISGHRSVSWYQQTPGQGLQFLFEYFSETQRNKGNFPGRFSGRQFSNSRSEMNVSTLELGDSALYLCASSLDGIAAPEQYFGPGTRLTVT.

On this clonotype itself: Since the CDR3 does not end with the conserved phenylalanine or tryptophan, this likely comes from a read error. The chain carries TRBV29-1 and TRBJ1-1, with D possibly being TRBD1 (5 bases). Germline loops: CDR1 SQVTM, CDR2 ANQGSEA. V was pared by 3 bases and J by 0 bases, with 8 bases between. The CDR3 sequence is 13 residues long. The CDR3 reads CSVEGGMNTEAFC. The CDR3 DNA sequence: TGCAGCGTTGAGGGGGGAATGAACACTGAAGCTTTCTGT.

As regards this clonotype: Since a much larger clone is just one base distant, this may be a read error. The V and J genes are TRBV5-1 and TRBJ2-3; D is unresolved. Germline-derived CDR1 and CDR2 are SGHRS and YFSETQ. V was trimmed by 0 bases and J by 2 bases, leaving 7 bases between them. The CDR3 is 14 residues long. The CDR3 loop is CASSLEATTDTQYF. In nucleotides, the CDR3 is TGCGCCAGCAGCTTGGAAGCGACCACAGATACGCAGTATTTT.

A few counts support this clonotype. The chain combines TRBV7-8 with TRBJ1-1, with D possibly matching TRBD1 (6 bases). The V end lost 4 bases, the J end lost 4 bases, and 19 bases lay between the germline ends. CDR1 and CDR2 (germline): SGHVS, FQNEAQ. CDR3 length equals 16 residues. CDR3 region: CASSSGQFVAVTEAFF. CDR3 nucleotides: TGTGCCAGCAGCTCTGGACAGTTTGTAGCGGTCACTGAAGCTTTCTTT.

Of note for this clonotype: A much bigger clone sits one base away, suggesting this may be a read error. The V call is TRBV20-1, the J call TRBJ1-2; D perhaps matches TRBD1 (5 bases). The CDR3 consists of 15 residues. Germline CDR1 DFQATT, CDR2 SNEGSKA (reference sequence). Trimming removed 3 bases at V and 4 bases at J, with 18 bases between. The CDR3 loop is CSASPLGVAGYGYTF. CDR3 DNA sequence: TGCAGTGCTAGTCCCTTAGGGGTTGCCGGCTATGGCTACACCTTC.

This chain links TRBV7-9 with TRBJ1-4; D perhaps matches TRBD1 (6 bases). The CDR3 is made up of 15 amino acids. Germline V CDR1 and CDR2: SEHNR, FQNEAQ (reference sequence). Trimming pared 0 bases from V and 7 bases from J, leaving 12 bases between. For the CDR3, the DNA is TGTGCCAGCAGCTTAGCGAGGCAGGGGCGTGAAAAACTGTTTTTT. This sequence encodes CASSLARQGREKLFF.

The V and J genes are TRBV25-1 and TRBJ1-1; possibly TRBD1 for D (6 bases). Germline V gives CDR1 MGHDK, CDR2 SYGVNS. Deletions cut 2 bases from V and 1 base from J, with 11 bases between. The CDR3 runs 15 residues. DNA of the CDR3: TGTGCCAGCAGTGAAGCTAAGGGGGGGAACACTGAAGCTTTCTTT. It is translated as CASSEAKGGNTEAFF.